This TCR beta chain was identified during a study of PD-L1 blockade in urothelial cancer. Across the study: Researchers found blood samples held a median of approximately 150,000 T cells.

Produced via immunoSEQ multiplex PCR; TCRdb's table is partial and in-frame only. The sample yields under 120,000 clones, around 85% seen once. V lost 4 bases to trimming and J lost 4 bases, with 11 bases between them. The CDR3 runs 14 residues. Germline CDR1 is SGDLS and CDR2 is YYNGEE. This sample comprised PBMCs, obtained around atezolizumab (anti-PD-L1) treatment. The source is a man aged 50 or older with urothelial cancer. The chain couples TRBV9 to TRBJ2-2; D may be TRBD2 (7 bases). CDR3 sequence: CASSLGGLTGELFF. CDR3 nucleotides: TGTGCCAGCAGCTTGGGGGGGCTCACCGGGGAGCTGTTTTTT.